The rows below give T cell receptor beta chains drawn from one sample of a study of blood T cells in healthy people across ages. One entry per CDR3 protein results from TCRdb running MiXCR on the 5' RACE reads. This sample has about 800,000 distinct CDR3 sequences, with about half found just once. Sequenced material: blood. Every receptor here comes from a man of 80 years or more in good health. Both conserved end residues are part of each CDR3. A D gene is named only where the DNA matches it firmly. The size field is filled for only some rows; it gives once, few, many or a size class.

j_gene | v_gene | d_gene | abundance | CDR3aa | CDR3nt
TRBJ1-6 | TRBV6-5 | NA | once | CASSCRSTSVGSPLHF | TGTGCCAGCAGTTGCAGGTCTACTTCGGTTGGTTCACCCCTCCACTTT
TRBJ1-1 | TRBV7-2 | NA | NA | CASSPPAGVWNTEAFF | TGTGCCAGCAGCCCACCCGCGGGGGTATGGAACACTGAAGCTTTCTTT
TRBJ2-7 | TRBV29-1 | NA | many | CSVEGQGKEQYF | TGCAGCGTTGAAGGCCAGGGCAAGGAGCAGTACTTC
TRBJ1-5 | TRBV6-6 | TRBD1 | NA | CASSYSVEGASNQPQHF | TGTGCCAGCAGTTACTCTGTAGAGGGGGCTAGCAATCAGCCCCAGCATTTT
TRBJ2-3 | TRBV9 | NA | few | CASSPRTGENTQYF | TGTGCCAGCAGCCCCCGCACAGGAGAAAATACGCAGTATTTT
TRBJ2-7 | TRBV28 | TRBD2 | NA | CASSSLAGDQKTRYF | TGTGCCAGCAGTTCCCTAGCGGGAGACCAAAAGACCCGGTACTTC
TRBJ2-6 | TRBV24-1 | NA | few | CATRPPGANVLTF | TGTGCCACCCGGCCACCCGGGGCCAACGTCCTGACTTTC
TRBJ2-5 | TRBV14 | NA | NA | CASSQDMAEREQYF | TGTGCCAGCAGCCAAGATATGGCCGAACGGGAGCAGTACTTC
TRBJ2-5 | TRBV15 | TRBD2 | NA | CATSRETSGQETQYF | TGTGCCACCAGCAGAGAAACTAGCGGTCAAGAGACCCAGTACTTC
TRBJ2-5 | TRBV6-5 | NA | NA | CASRPATTGYNEQYF | TGTGCCAGCAGGCCTGCTACTACAGGTTACAATGAGCAGTACTTC
TRBJ1-2 | TRBV20-1 | TRBD1 | few | CSAATGQGVSGYTF | TGCAGTGCTGCCACCGGACAGGGGGTTTCTGGCTACACCTTC
TRBJ1-2 | TRBV9 | TRBD1 | NA | CASRDSTGANYGYTF | TGTGCCAGCAGGGATTCGACAGGGGCAAACTATGGCTACACCTTC
TRBJ2-3 | TRBV7-2 | NA | NA | CASSLDGGTDTQYF | TGTGCCAGCAGCTTAGACGGAGGCACAGATACGCAGTATTTT
TRBJ2-5 | TRBV12-3/TRBV12-4 | TRBD2 | many | CASSLDGRAGETQYF | TGTGCCAGCAGTTTAGACGGGAGGGCCGGGGAGACCCAGTACTTC
TRBJ1-5 | TRBV20-1 | NA | NA | CSARTSRDQPQHF | TGCAGTGCTAGAACCTCCAGGGATCAGCCCCAGCATTTT
TRBJ2-5 | TRBV7-2 | TRBD1 | NA | CASTITGGSNEKYF | TGTGCCAGCACCATCACAGGGGGATCCAACGAGAAGTACTTC
TRBJ1-2 | TRBV29-1 | NA | NA | CSAYNSYGYTF | TGCAGCGCTTACAATAGCTATGGCTACACCTTC
TRBJ2-7 | TRBV15 | NA | few | CATSRDRSENKQYF | TGTGCCACCAGCAGAGATAGGTCGGAAAACAAGCAGTACTTC
TRBJ2-3 | TRBV30 | NA | few | CAWSEQRDTQYF | TGTGCCTGGAGTGAACAGCGAGATACGCAGTATTTT
TRBJ2-6 | TRBV12-3/TRBV12-4 | TRBD1 | few | CASSAGQGTGANVLTF | TGTGCCAGCAGTGCCGGACAGGGGACAGGGGCCAACGTCCTGACTTTC
TRBJ1-5 | TRBV7-9 | NA | NA | CASSLMGNQPQHF | TGTGCCAGCAGCTTAATGGGCAATCAGCCCCAGCATTTT
TRBJ2-2 | TRBV5-1 | TRBD2 | many | CASSPTSGTTGELFF | TGCGCCAGCAGCCCGACTAGCGGGACCACCGGGGAGCTGTTTTTT
TRBJ2-3 | TRBV10-3 | NA | few | CAISGRGTDTQYF | TGTGCCATCAGTGGCCGGGGCACAGATACGCAGTATTTT
TRBJ1-2 | TRBV27 | NA | NA | CASSSGSRGYAF | TGTGCCAGCAGTTCAGGGTCTCGTGGCTACGCCTTC
TRBJ1-1 | TRBV27 | NA | few | CASSSPQGFGTEAFF | TGTGCCAGCAGTTCCCCCCAGGGGTTCGGCACTGAAGCTTTCTTT
TRBJ2-7 | TRBV29-1 | NA | NA | CSVEDRGAGISYEQYF | TGCAGCGTTGAAGATCGAGGGGCAGGAATCTCCTACGAGCAGTACTTC
TRBJ2-5 | TRBV6-2/TRBV6-3 | NA | NA | CASSYDVVDGLRGETQYF | TGTGCCAGCAGTTACGACGTCGTAGACGGACTCCGGGGGGAGACCCAGTACTTC
TRBJ2-3 | TRBV12-3/TRBV12-4 | NA | NA | CTSTREGDQADTQYF | TGTACCAGCACCAGGGAAGGTGATCAGGCAGATACGCAGTATTTT
TRBJ2-3 | TRBV12-3/TRBV12-4 | NA | NA | CASRDGIGADMQYF | TGTGCCAGCCGAGACGGAATAGGGGCAGATATGCAGTATTTT
TRBJ2-4 | TRBV7-2 | TRBD1 | NA | CASSPVTGGRGIQYF | TGTGCCAGCAGCCCAGTTACAGGGGGTCGAGGCATTCAGTACTTC
TRBJ2-1 | TRBV5-1 | TRBD2 | few | CASSSLAGAPYNEQFF | TGCGCCAGCAGCTCCTTAGCGGGAGCCCCCTACAATGAGCAGTTCTTC
TRBJ1-2 | TRBV20-1 | NA | NA | CSARVGDYGYTF | TGCAGTGCTAGAGTGGGGGACTATGGCTACACCTTC
TRBJ2-1 | TRBV4-1 | TRBD1 | NA | CASSQRQGATYNEQFF | TGCGCCAGCAGCCAAAGACAGGGGGCCACCTACAATGAGCAGTTCTTC
TRBJ1-1 | TRBV27 | TRBD1 | NA | CASSLGQGALTEAFF | TGTGCCAGCAGTCTAGGACAGGGGGCACTGACTGAAGCTTTCTTT
TRBJ2-2 | TRBV12-3/TRBV12-4 | NA | few | CASRRARESIGELFF | TGTGCCAGCAGGAGGGCTAGGGAGAGCATCGGGGAGCTGTTTTTT
TRBJ2-5 | TRBV27 | NA | NA | CASSVSRLETQYF | TGTGCCAGCAGTGTATCCAGATTAGAGACCCAGTACTTC
TRBJ1-2 | TRBV6-2/TRBV6-3 | NA | NA | CASSFLRDNDNYGYTF | TGTGCCAGCAGCTTCCTCCGGGACAATGATAACTATGGCTACACCTTC
TRBJ2-1 | TRBV27 | NA | NA | CASSLEGSNSYNEQFF | TGTGCCAGCAGTTTAGAGGGCTCAAACTCCTACAATGAGCAGTTCTTC
TRBJ2-1 | TRBV5-1 | NA | NA | CASSLGLGGISYNEQFF | TGCGCCAGCAGCTTGGGCCTCGGGGGTATCTCCTACAATGAGCAGTTCTTC
TRBJ2-3 | TRBV7-8 | NA | NA | CASSLGGAREKPFF | TGTGCCAGCAGCTTAGGGGGGGCGCGGGAAAAACCGTTTTTT
TRBJ2-1 | TRBV20-1 | NA | many | CSASGAEGPYNEQFF | TGCAGTGCTAGTGGAGCGGAAGGTCCCTACAATGAGCAGTTCTTC